Shown below are 15 T cell receptor beta chains from a single sample sequenced in a study of blood T cell repertoires in COVID-19. Measured with immunoSEQ multiplex PCR; TCRdb has only the in-frame clones, and not every one. The table lists approximately 130,000 clones, roughly 71% of them singletons. The sequenced sample was peripheral blood. The receptors stem from an older man with acute or convalescent COVID-19.

The rearrangement links TRBV7-9 to TRBJ2-7; perhaps TRBD2 as D (6 bases). The CDR3 contains 15 residues. Germline CDR1 SEHNR, CDR2 FQNEAQ (reference sequence). V lost 0 bases and J lost 3, with 12 bases in between. CDR3 sequence: CASSLALGSYYEQYF. The CDR3 DNA is TGTGCCAGCAGCTTAGCGCTCGGGAGCTACTACGAGCAGTACTTC.

This chain joins TRBV10-3 and TRBJ2-7; TRBD1 aligns across 7 bases. CDR1 and CDR2 from the germline V gene are ENHRY and SYGVKD. J lost 0 bases, V lost 2 bases, and 4 bases had no gene match. This CDR3 contains 15 residues. Here the CDR3 reads CAISETGDSSYEQYF. CDR3 DNA sequence: TGTGCCATCAGTGAGACAGGGGACAGCTCCTACGAGCAGTACTTC.

This chain joins TRBV7-2 and TRBJ2-6; 7 bases are shared with TRBD2. The CDR3 spans 15 residues. CDR1 and CDR2 from the germline V gene are SGHTA and FQGNSA. J lost 1 base, V lost 7 bases, and 4 bases had no gene match. CDR3 sequence: CASTQGGSGANVLTF. CDR3 in DNA: TGTGCCAGCACCCAGGGAGGGTCTGGGGCCAACGTCCTGACTTTC.

The chain combines TRBV5-4 with TRBJ2-5, with TRBD2 matching 7 bases. J lost 0 bases, V lost 0 bases, and 11 bases had no gene match. The CDR3 is 18 residues long. Germline V CDR1 and CDR2: SGHNT, YYREEE (reference sequence). CDR3 sequence (DNA): TGTGCCAGCAGCTTGGCCAGGGCTAGCGGACTGTACCAAGAGACCCAGTACTTC. Encoded protein: CASSLARASGLYQETQYF.

The V and J genes are TRBV18 and TRBJ2-1, with D maybe TRBD2 (7 bases). The germline V and J ends were trimmed by 2 bases and 7 bases, with 18 bases remaining between them. CDR1 and CDR2 (germline): KGHSH, LQKENI. The CDR3 length is 16 residues. The DNA of the CDR3 is TGTGCCAGCTCACCATCATCGGGGGGCCAGAAAAATGAGCAGTTCTTC. This gives the protein CASSPSSGGQKNEQFF.

V usage is TRBV18 and J usage is TRBJ1-1; 10 bases fit TRBD1. The CDR3 contains 17 residues. The V gene end was trimmed by 0 bases and the J gene end by 3 bases; junction bases not matched to a gene: 7. CDR1 KGHSH and CDR2 LQKENI come from the germline V gene. The CDR3 nucleotides read TGTGCCAGCTCACCACCGACAGGGGGCAAAGGGTACACTGAAGCTTTCTTT. Its translation is CASSPPTGGKGYTEAFF.

The chain joins TRBV29-1 to TRBJ2-1; 7 bases are a match to TRBD1. The CDR3 has 14 residues. Germline-derived CDR1 and CDR2 are SQVTM and ANQGSEA. After removal of 7 bases from V and 6 bases from J, the junction contained 12 bases not matched to a gene. The CDR3 sequence: CSAGQDRITNEQFF. CDR3 sequence (DNA): TGCAGCGCGGGTCAGGACAGGATCACCAATGAGCAGTTCTTC.

This clone has just a few counts. This same CDR3 is encoded by further DNA sequences in the sample. V usage is TRBV5-1 and J usage is TRBJ2-5; D gene ambiguous. This CDR3 spans 12 amino acids. The germline gives CDR1 SGHRS, CDR2 YFSETQ. Trimming took 1 base from V and 4 from J, leaving 5 bases between them. The CDR3 protein is CASSLSLETQYF. The CDR3 coding sequence is TGCGCCAGCAGCTTGTCTTTAGAGACCCAGTACTTC. Full variable domain (remainder filled in from reference TRBV5-1 and TRBJ2-5): KAGVTQTPRYLIKTRGQQVTLSCSPISGHRSVSWYQQTPGQGLQFLFEYFSETQRNKGNFPGRFSGRQFSNSRSEMNVSTLELGDSALYLCASSLSLETQYFGPGTRLLVL.

The chain couples TRBV6-6 to TRBJ1-6; 7 nucleotides line up with TRBD1. The germline V gene has CDR1 MNHNY and CDR2 SVGAGI (reference sequence). The CDR3 extends over 15 amino acids. V trimming: 0 bases; J trimming: 9 bases; junction bases outside the gene matches: 5. The CDR3 region has the DNA TGTGCCAGCAGTTACTCACAGGGGATGGGTTCACCCCTCCACTTT. This encodes CASSYSQGMGSPLHF.

V and J are TRBV13 and TRBJ1-3; 7 bases line up with TRBD1. Trimming removed 5 bases from V and 0 bases from J; junction bases left unmatched: 7. The CDR3 length is 16 residues. Germline CDR1 reads PRHDT; CDR2 reads FYEKMQ (reference sequence). The CDR3 here is CASSHGQALSGNTIYF. The DNA of the CDR3 is TGTGCCAGCAGCCACGGACAGGCTCTCTCTGGAAACACCATATATTTT.

The V call is TRBV29-1, the J call TRBJ2-7, with D hard to call. This CDR3 is 12 amino acids long. V was trimmed by 7 bases and J by 4 bases, leaving 14 bases between them. Looked up from germline, CDR1 is SQVTM and CDR2 is ANQGSEA. The CDR3 DNA is TGCAGCGCTTATACCGAGAGTTACGAGCAGTACTTC. This gives the protein CSAYTESYEQYF.

The CDR3 loop reads CASRRTGENVLTF. The CDR3 nucleotides read TGTGCCAGCAGACGGACAGGGGAAAACGTCCTGACTTTC. V and J are TRBV6-5 and TRBJ2-6; 9 bases match TRBD1. This CDR3 is 13 amino acids long. Trimming at V came to 6 bases and at J to 10 bases, leaving 4 bases not matched to a gene. Germline V gives CDR1 MNHEY, CDR2 SVGAGI.

The rearrangement uses TRBV19 and TRBJ1-2, with 11 bases fitting TRBD1. The length of the CDR3 is 14 residues. Germline lookup yields CDR1 LNHDA and CDR2 SQIVND (reference sequence). The V segment lost 7 bases and the J segment 6 bases; nucleotides outside the gene matches: 7. CDR3 sequence (DNA): TGTGCCAGTATGCGGACAGGGGGCAACCATGGCTACACCTTC. As protein: CASMRTGGNHGYTF.

The chain joins TRBV15 to TRBJ1-5, with a tentative D call TRBD1 (6 bases). Trimming left V 1 base short and J 1 base short, with 14 bases between. Germline assignment: CDR1 LNHNV and CDR2 YYDKDF (reference sequence). The CDR3 has 17 residues. CDR3 in DNA: TGTGCCACCAGCAGAGCCTACAGGGTTCCGAGCAATCAGCCCCAGCATTTT. This gives the protein CATSRAYRVPSNQPQHF.

The rearrangement uses TRBV10-3 and TRBJ2-5; 9 nucleotides match TRBD2. The V gene end was trimmed by 6 bases and the J gene end by 3 bases; junction bases not matched to a gene: 5. Germline CDR1 reads ENHRY; CDR2 reads SYGVKD. This CDR3 has 14 residues. CDR3 sequence (DNA): TGTGCCATCAGGGGGACTAGCAGGGAAGAGACCCAGTACTTC. Its translation is CAIRGTSREETQYF.